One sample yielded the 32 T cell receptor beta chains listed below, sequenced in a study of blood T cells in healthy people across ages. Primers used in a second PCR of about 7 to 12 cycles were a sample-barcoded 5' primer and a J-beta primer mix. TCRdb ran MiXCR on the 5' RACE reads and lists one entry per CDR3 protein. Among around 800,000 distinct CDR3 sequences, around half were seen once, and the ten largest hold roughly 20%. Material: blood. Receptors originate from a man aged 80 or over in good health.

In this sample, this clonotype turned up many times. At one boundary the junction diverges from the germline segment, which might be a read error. CDR3 DNA: TGTGCCAGCAGTCTCACTAGCGGGATCACAGATACGCAGTATTTT. It is translated as CASSLTSGITDTQYF. The chain uses TRBV5-1 and TRBJ2-3, with 10 bases aligning to TRBD2. The CDR3 runs to 15 residues. Germline CDR1 and CDR2: SGHRS and YFSETQ.

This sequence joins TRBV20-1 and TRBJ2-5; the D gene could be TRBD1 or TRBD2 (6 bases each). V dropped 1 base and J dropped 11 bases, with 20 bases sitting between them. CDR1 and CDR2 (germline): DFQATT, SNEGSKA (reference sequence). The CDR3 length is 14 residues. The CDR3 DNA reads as TGCAGTGCTAGAGTTTGGGACTCGCCAGGGGAGCAGTACTTC. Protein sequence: CSARVWDSPGEQYF.

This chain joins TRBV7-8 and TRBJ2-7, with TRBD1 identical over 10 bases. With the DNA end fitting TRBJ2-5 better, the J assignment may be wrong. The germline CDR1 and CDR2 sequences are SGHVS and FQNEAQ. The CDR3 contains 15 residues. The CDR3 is CASSRTGGYGETQYF. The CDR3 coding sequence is TGTGCCAGCAGCCGGACAGGGGGTTATGGAGAGACCCAGTACTTC.

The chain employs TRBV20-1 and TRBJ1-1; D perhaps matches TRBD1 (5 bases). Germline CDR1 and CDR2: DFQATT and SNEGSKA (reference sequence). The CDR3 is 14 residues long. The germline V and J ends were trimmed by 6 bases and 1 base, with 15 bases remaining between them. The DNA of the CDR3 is TGCAGTGCCAATTCTAACAGGCGGAACACTGAAGCTTTCTTT. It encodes CSANSNRRNTEAFF.

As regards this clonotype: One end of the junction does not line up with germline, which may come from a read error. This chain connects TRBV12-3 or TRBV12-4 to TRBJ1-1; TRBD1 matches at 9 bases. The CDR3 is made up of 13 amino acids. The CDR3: CACSAGTGIEAFF. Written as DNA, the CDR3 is TGTGCCTGCAGTGCCGGGACAGGGATTGAAGCTTTCTTT.

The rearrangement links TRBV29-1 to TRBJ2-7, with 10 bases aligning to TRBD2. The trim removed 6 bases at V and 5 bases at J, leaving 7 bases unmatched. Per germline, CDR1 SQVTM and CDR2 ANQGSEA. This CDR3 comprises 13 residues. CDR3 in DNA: TGCAGCGTAAGAGCGGGAGGGGACCACGAGCAGTACTTC. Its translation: CSVRAGGDHEQYF.

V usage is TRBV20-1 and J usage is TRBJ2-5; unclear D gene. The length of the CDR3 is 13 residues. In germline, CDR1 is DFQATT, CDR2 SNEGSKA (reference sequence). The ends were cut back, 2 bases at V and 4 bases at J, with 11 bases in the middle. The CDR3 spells CSARTGFPETQYF. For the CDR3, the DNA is TGCAGTGCTAGAACCGGTTTCCCAGAGACCCAGTACTTC.

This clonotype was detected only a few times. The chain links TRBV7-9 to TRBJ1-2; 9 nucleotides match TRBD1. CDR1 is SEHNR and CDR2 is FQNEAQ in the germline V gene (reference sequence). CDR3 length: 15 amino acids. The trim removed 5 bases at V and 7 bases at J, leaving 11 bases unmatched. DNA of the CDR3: TGTGCCAGCAGCAAAATGGACAGGGGTGACGGTGGCTACACCTTC. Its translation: CASSKMDRGDGGYTF.

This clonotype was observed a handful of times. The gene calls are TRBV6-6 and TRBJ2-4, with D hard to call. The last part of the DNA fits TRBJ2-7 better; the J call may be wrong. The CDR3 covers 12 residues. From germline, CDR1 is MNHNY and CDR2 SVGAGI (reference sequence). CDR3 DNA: TGTGCCAGCAGTTACTACGGACACGAGCAGTACTTC. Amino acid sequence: CASSYYGHEQYF.

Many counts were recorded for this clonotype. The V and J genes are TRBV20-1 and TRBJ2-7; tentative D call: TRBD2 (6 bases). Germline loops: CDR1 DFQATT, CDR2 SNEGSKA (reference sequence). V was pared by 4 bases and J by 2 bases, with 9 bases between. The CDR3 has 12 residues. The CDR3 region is CSATEGAYEQYF. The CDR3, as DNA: TGCAGTGCTACGGAGGGAGCCTACGAGCAGTACTTC.

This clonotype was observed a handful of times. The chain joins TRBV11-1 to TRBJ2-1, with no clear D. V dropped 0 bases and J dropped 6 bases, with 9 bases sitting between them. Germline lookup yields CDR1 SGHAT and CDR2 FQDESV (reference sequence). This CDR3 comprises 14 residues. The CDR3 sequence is CASSLAGLSNEQFF. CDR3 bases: TGTGCCAGCAGCTTAGCGGGGTTGAGCAATGAGCAGTTCTTC.

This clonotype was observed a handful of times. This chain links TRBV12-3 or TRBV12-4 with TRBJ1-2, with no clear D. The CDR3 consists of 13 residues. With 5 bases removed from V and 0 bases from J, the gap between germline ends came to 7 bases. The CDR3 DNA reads TGTGCCAGCAGTGGAACAGCTAACTATGGCTACACCTTC. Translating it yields CASSGTANYGYTF.

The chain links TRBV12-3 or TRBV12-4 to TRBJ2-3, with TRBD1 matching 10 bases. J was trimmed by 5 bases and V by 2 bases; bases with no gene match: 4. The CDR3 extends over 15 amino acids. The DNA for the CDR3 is TGTGCCAGCAGTTTAAGACAGGGGGCTAAAGATACGCAGTATTTT. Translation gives CASSLRQGAKDTQYF.

The CDR3 protein is CASSRRLWEASYNEQFF. The CDR3 DNA reads TGTGCCAGCAGCCGTCGTTTGTGGGAGGCCTCCTACAATGAGCAGTTCTTC. The chain combines TRBV3-1 with TRBJ2-1; weak D call: TRBD2 (6 bases). The CDR3 has 17 amino acids. In germline, CDR1 is LGHDT, CDR2 YNNKEL (reference sequence). V was pared by 4 bases and J by 0 bases, with 16 bases between.

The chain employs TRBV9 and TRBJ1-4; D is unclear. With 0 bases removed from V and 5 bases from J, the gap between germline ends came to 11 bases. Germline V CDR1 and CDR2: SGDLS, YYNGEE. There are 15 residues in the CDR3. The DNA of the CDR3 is TGTGCCAGCAGCGTAGGGGTACAGAGGAATGAAAAACTGTTTTTT. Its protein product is CASSVGVQRNEKLFF.

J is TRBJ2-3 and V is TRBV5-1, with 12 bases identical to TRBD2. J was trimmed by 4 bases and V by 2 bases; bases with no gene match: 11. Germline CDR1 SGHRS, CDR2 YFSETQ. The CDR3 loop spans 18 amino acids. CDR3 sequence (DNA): TGCGCCAGCAGCTTCGGAGGGCTAGCGGGGGGGCCCCCAGATACGCAGTATTTT. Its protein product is CASSFGGLAGGPPDTQYF.

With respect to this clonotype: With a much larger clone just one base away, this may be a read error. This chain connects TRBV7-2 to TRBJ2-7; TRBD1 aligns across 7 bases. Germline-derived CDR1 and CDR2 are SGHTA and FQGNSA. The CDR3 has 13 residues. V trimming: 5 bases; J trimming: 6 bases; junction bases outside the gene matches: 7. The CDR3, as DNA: TGTGCCAGCAGCGGGAACAGGGGTGGCGAGCAGTACTTC. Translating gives CASSGNRGGEQYF.

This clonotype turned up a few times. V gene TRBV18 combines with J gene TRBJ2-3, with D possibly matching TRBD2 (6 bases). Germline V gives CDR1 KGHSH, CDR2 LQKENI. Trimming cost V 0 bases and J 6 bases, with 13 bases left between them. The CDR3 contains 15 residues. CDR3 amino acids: CASSPPAGRLDTQYF. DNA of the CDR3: TGTGCCAGCTCACCACCCGCGGGACGTCTTGATACGCAGTATTTT. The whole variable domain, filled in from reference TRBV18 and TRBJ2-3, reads NAGVMQNPRHLVRRRGQEARLRCSPMKGHSHVYWYRQLPEEGLKFMVYLQKENIIDESGMPKERFSAEFPKEGPSILRIQQVVRGDSAAYFCASSPPAGRLDTQYFGPGTRLTVL.

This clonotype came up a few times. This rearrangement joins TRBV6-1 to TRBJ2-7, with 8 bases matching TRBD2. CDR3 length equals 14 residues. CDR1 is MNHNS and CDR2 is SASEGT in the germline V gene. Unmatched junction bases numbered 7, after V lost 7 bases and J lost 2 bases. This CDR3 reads CASTSSGSTYEQYF. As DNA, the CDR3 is TGTGCCAGCACCTCCAGCGGGAGTACCTACGAGCAGTACTTC.

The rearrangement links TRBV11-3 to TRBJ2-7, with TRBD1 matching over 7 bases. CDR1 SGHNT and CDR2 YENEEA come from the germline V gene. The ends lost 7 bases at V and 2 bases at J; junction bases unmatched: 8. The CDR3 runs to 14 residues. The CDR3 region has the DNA TGTGCCAGCACAGAGGGGGCGGCAACCTACGAGCAGTACTTC. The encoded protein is CASTEGAATYEQYF.

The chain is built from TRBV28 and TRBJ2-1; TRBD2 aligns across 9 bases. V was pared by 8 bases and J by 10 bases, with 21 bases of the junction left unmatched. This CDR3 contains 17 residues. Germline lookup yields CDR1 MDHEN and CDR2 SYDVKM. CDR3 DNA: TGTGCCAGCCGACTACGTCCCTTTGCGGGAGGGATTACCGAGCAGTTCTTC. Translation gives CASRLRPFAGGITEQFF.

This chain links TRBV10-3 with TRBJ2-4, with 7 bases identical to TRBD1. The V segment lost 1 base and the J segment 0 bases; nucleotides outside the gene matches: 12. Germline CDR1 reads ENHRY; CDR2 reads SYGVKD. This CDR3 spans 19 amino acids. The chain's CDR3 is CAISELQGGGQLAKNIQYF. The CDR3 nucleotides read TGTGCCATCAGTGAGTTACAAGGGGGCGGACAACTAGCCAAAAACATTCAGTACTTC.

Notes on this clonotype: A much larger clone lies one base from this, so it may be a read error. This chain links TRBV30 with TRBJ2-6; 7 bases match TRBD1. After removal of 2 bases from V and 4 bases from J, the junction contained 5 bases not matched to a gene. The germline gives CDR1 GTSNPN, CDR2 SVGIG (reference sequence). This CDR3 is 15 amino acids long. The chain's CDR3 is CAWSTQGDGANVLTF. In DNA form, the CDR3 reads TGTGCCTGGAGTACGCAGGGGGACGGGGCCAACGTCCTGACTTTC. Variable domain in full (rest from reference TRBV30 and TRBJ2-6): SQTIHQWPATLVQPVGSPLSLECTVEGTSNPNLYWYRQAAGRGLQLLFYSVGIGQISSEVPQNLSASRPQDRQFILSSKKLLLSDSGFYLCAWSTQGDGANVLTFGAGSRLTVL.

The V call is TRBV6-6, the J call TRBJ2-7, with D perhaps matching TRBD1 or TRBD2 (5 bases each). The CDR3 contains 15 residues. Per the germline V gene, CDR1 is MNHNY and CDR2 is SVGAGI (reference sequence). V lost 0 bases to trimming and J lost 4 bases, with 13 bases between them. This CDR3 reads CASSYSTGPLYEQYF. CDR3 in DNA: TGTGCCAGCAGTTACTCTACGGGACCATTGTACGAGCAGTACTTC.

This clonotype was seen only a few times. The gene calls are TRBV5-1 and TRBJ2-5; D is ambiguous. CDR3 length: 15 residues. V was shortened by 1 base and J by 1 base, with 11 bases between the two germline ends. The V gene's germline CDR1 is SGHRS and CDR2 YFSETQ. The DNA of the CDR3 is TGCGCCAGCAGCTTGTCGCAGGCCCTCCAAGAGACCCAGTACTTC. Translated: CASSLSQALQETQYF.

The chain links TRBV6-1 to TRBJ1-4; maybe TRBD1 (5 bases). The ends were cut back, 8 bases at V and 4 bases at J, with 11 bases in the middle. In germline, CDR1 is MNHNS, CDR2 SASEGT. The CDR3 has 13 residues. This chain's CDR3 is CASGGRGNEKLFF. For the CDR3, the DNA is TGTGCCAGCGGTGGGAGGGGTAATGAAAAACTGTTTTTT.

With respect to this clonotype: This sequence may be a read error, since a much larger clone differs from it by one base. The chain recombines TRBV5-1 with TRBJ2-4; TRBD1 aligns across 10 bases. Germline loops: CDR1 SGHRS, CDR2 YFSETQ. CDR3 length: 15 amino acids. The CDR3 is CTSSLTGGERNIQYF. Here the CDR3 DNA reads TGCACCAGCAGCCTGACAGGGGGCGAACGAAACATTCAGTACTTC.

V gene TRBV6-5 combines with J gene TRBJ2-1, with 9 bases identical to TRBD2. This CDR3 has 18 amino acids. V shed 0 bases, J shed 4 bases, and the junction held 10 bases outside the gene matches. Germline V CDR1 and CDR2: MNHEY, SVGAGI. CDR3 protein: CASSYSRTGGRVYNEQFF. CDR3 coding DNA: TGTGCCAGCAGTTACTCGAGGACTGGCGGGAGGGTATACAATGAGCAGTTCTTC.

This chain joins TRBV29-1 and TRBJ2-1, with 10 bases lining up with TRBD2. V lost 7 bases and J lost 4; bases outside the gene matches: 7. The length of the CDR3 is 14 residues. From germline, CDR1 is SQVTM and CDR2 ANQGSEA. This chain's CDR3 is CSGDTSGNYNEQFF. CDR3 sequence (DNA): TGCAGCGGAGACACTAGCGGGAATTACAATGAGCAGTTCTTC.

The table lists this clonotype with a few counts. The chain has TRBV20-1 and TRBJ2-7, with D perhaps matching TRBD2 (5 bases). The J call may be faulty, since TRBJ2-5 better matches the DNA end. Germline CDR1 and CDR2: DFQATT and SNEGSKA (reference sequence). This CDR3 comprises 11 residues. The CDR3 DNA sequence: TGCAGTGCGAGGCCGGGGGAGACCCAGTACTTC. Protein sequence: CSARPGETQYF.

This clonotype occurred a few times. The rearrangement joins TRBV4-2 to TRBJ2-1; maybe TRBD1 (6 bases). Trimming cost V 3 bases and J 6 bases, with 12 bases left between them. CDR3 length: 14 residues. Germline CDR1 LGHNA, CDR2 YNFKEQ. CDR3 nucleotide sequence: TGTGCCAGCAGCCATGGGGGCGGGTCCAATGAGCAGTTCTTC. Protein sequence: CASSHGGGSNEQFF.

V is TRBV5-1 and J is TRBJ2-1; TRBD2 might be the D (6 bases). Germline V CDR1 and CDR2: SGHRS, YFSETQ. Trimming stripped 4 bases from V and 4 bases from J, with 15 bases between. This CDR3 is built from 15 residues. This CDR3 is CASSTGGGGYNEQFF. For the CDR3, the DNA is TGCGCCAGCAGCACCGGAGGTGGGGGGTACAATGAGCAGTTCTTC.